This T cell receptor beta chain was captured by sequencing in a study of blood T cell repertoires in COVID-19. Study context: Acute and convalescent COVID-19 samples came from the United States, Italy and Spain.

Methods used by the authors: Estimation of nucleated cell counts was performed using reference gene primer amplification. The data were produced by immunoSEQ multiplex PCR, yet TCRdb's version contains in-frame clones alone and is incomplete. V and J calls and clone size are those listed in that table; D and trimming were worked out from the DNA. The sample carries 140,000 to 150,000 clones, 80% to 90% recorded once. Participants were aged about 18 to 95 years, lived in 20 to 30 US areas, and enrolled virtually. Cohorts were determined from participant-reported clinical history. The germline gives CDR1 KGHSH, CDR2 LQKENI. The CDR3 runs 15 residues. Unmatched junction bases numbered 8, after V lost 5 bases and J lost 5 bases.

The source of this sequence is a man aged 50 to 59 who had recovered from COVID-19. The specimen sequenced was PBMCs or T cells enriched from blood (not recorded which). The chain links TRBV18 to TRBJ1-1; 10 nucleotides align to TRBD1. The CDR3 DNA is TGTGCCAGCTCATCCCGACAGGGGGCGAATACTGAAGCTTTCTTT. Amino acid sequence: CASSSRQGANTEAFF.